This entry describes one TCR beta chain. The specificity of this receptor is unknown. No much larger clonotype is one base removed from it; base qualities were not supplied. The data originate from a study of T cells after posttransplantation cyclophosphamide (dated by TCRdb to the mid-2010s). Concerning the study at large: Using TRB sequencing, the study followed how the T cell repertoire rebuilt after myeloablative bone marrow transplantation with posttransplantation cyclophosphamide given as GVHD prophylaxis. Blood from every one of the 30 or so PTCy patients who had 1-year posttransplant specimens underwent TRB sequencing. Public TRB sequences were compared against a database of over 3,600 sequences linked to responses to pathogens, tumor antigens, self-antigens and alloantigens. Samples from around 40 PTCy-treated patients and 16 related bone marrow donors of those patients were subjected to antigen receptor sequencing. Because TRA and TRB clonality were tightly correlated in fewer than ten samples, subsequent TCR analyses were focused on TRB only. In 3 patients, TRB sequencing was also performed on up to roughly 3 more blood samples taken 2 to 5.2 years after transplant, and in a handful of patients, pretransplant blood was also TRB-sequenced. The research as a whole found: Across a few dozen patients, TRB clonality was highly associated with recipient CMV seropositivity and CMV reactivation, and diversity in PTCy patients was similar to diversity in CNI/methotrexate controls. The TRB repertoires of T cells infiltrating skin or GI tract showed only limited overlap with the TRB repertoires of T cells in blood. Donor-recipient similarity was low at 1-2 months but rose over the first year, and later blood repertoires were often dominated by donor CD8+ memory clones.

Peripheral blood samples were provided by related bone marrow donors on the day of marrow donation. Peripheral blood and bone marrow mononuclear cells were isolated by Ficoll-Hypaque density centrifugation and cryopreserved. Genomic DNA was used for TRB sequencing, which was performed with the immunoSEQ assay at survey resolution or with the hsTCRB kit. The study's own analysis went as follows. The immunoSEQ software handled initial read processing, and the LymphoSeq R package was used for repertoire analyses. Clonality was computed as 1 minus normalized Shannon entropy; Gini coefficient was also calculated for each TRB dataset. To infer phenotypes in unsorted samples, TRB sequences from sorted subsets of the recipient or donor were mapped onto unsorted samples from the same recipient. As stored in TCRdb, this immuneACCESS dataset retains in-frame rearrangements with V and J assigned. A fraction of the clones does not appear; measured against another copy, unresolved V genes explain less than half of the discrepancy, and the remainder lacks a known reason. The V and J calls and clone size were taken over from that table, and D and trimming were inferred from the DNA. Recorded for this sample are fewer than 55,000 clones; 94% of them occurred a single time. Of the sample, about 3% falls within the top ten clones.

The CDR3 runs 13 amino acids, cysteine and phenylalanine included. The only DNA kept is the CDR3, 39 bases in frame from the first base. Clipping removes 5 bases from V and 7 bases from J, with 4 as the unmatched junction base count. Taken from the germline V gene, the CDR1 and CDR2 loops are SGHTA and FQGTGA. The chain couples TRBV7-3 to TRBJ1-5, with TRBD1 matching 8 junction bases. Sequencing was performed on PBMCs. This sequence originates from a woman aged 30 to 39 in good health and a related stem cell transplant donor. Here is the DNA: TGTGCCAGCAGCCTCGGACAGGGCCAGCCCCAGCATTTT. It codes for CASSLGQGQPQHF. Where the CDR3 stops, the reference TRBV7-3 and TRBJ1-5 genes take over; the full variable domain is GAGVSQTPSNKVTEKGKYVELRCDPISGHTALYWYRQSLGQGPEFLIYFQGTGAADDSGLPNDRFFAVRPEGSVSTLKIQRTERGDSAVYLCASSLGQGQPQHFGDGTRLSIL.